The T cell receptor (beta chain) described here comes from a study of CD4 T cells in relation to SARS-CoV-2 and coronaviruses. Study details: After 10 days of antigen culture, PBMC TCR beta CDR3s were sequenced. Convalescent patients had median age 38.5 years, range roughly 21 to 75.

Study-level points and caveats: Monoreactive clones expanded significantly more to SARS-CoV-2 than crossreactive clones did.

For this clone: Antigen unknown.

With 6 bases removed from V and 0 bases from J, the gap between germline ends came to 10 bases. CDR1 MNHEY and CDR2 SMNVEV come from the germline V gene (reference sequence). The CDR3 length is 14 residues. Measured with immunoSEQ multiplex PCR; TCRdb has only the in-frame clones, and not every one. Among roughly 38,000 clones listed, roughly 84% were seen once. This receptor was identified in an adult with COVID-19. The J gene is TRBJ2-3, the V gene TRBV27, with D perhaps matching TRBD1 or TRBD2 (5 bases each). Sequenced input: naive CD4+ T cells from PBMCs, cultured in vitro. The subset denotes: naive CD4+ T cells isolated by negative enrichment. The CDR3 sequence is CASSGTSSTDTQYF. CDR3 nucleotides: TGTGCCAGCAGCGGGACCAGTAGCACAGATACGCAGTATTTT.